In this sample, the clone carrying this T cell receptor (beta chain) turned up a few times. From the RACE reads, TCRdb called clonotypes with MiXCR, one entry per CDR3 protein. The table records 150,000 to 200,000 distinct CDR3 sequences, approximately 20% of them present only once. Time point indicated: patch test 1, 2 weeks after DPC sensitization. This sample's treatment: therapeutic diphenylcyclopropenone sensitization with weekly scalp DPC. These data originate in a study of human T cells and chemical hapten exposure. This CDR3 contains 16 residues. V dropped 0 bases and J dropped 4; count of bases not matched to a gene: 10. Germline V lookup: CDR1 DFQATT, CDR2 SNEGSKA (reference sequence).

The receptor was isolated from a woman in her forties or fifties with alopecia areata. Some clones in this sample may be carry-over from other donors' samples. This specimen was whole blood, taken in connection with sensitization to the hapten diphenylcyclopropenone (DPC). The chain joins TRBV20-1 to TRBJ2-7; TRBD1 matches 9 bases. The CDR3 sequence: CSARDLLGDRVYEQYF. The CDR3 nucleotides are TGCAGTGCTAGAGATCTGTTGGGGGACAGGGTGTACGAGCAGTACTTC.